Below, 17 T cell receptor beta chains from the same sample are listed, as sequenced in a study of blood T cell repertoires in COVID-19. TCRdb's table, derived via immunoSEQ multiplex PCR, lists solely in-frame clones and lacks some. The sample carries roughly 280,000 clones, about 85% recorded once. Sequenced: PBMCs or T cells enriched from blood (not recorded which). The receptor source for this set is a woman aged 45-60 years who had recovered from COVID-19.

The rearrangement uses TRBV14 and TRBJ2-2; 8 positions agree with TRBD1. With V trimmed by 4 bases and J by 3 bases, 4 bases remained unmatched. This CDR3 comprises 15 residues. From germline, CDR1 is SGHDN and CDR2 FVKESK. The CDR3 bases are TGTGCCAGCAGCCGGAGACAGGGGTACACCGGGGAGCTGTTTTTT. It codes for CASSRRQGYTGELFF.

The chain recombines TRBV28 with TRBJ2-2; D might be TRBD2 (7 bases). CDR1 MDHEN and CDR2 SYDVKM come from the germline V gene. This CDR3 region has 15 residues. Between the trimmed V and J ends, which lost 3 bases and 8 bases, there was a span of 16 bases. The DNA of the CDR3 is TGTGCCAGCAGTTTGGGGGGGCCCCTCAGAGGGGAGCTGTTTTTT. Protein sequence: CASSLGGPLRGELFF. The whole variable domain, filled in from reference TRBV28 and TRBJ2-2, reads DVKVTQSSRYLVKRTGEKVFLECVQDMDHENMFWYRQDPGLGLRLIYFSYDVKMKEKGDIPEGYSVSREKKERFSLILESASTNQTSMYLCASSLGGPLRGELFFGEGSRLTVL.

This clone was seen only a few times. This chain connects TRBV4-1 to TRBJ2-1; TRBD1 matches at 7 bases. V lost 3 bases to trimming and J lost 3 bases; unmatched junction nucleotides: 5. Germline lookup yields CDR1 MGHRA and CDR2 YSYEKL. This CDR3 comprises 15 residues. The CDR3 DNA follows: TGCGCCAGCAGCCAGGGGGACAGTTTCTACAATGAGCAGTTCTTC. Residues: CASSQGDSFYNEQFF.

CDR3 in amino acids: CASSLVPIKQGGDSPLHF. CDR3 nucleotides: TGCGCCAGCAGCTTGGTTCCTATAAAACAGGGTGGGGATTCACCCCTCCACTTT. This sequence joins TRBV5-1 and TRBJ1-6, with D tentatively TRBD1 (6 bases). Germline loops: CDR1 SGHRS, CDR2 YFSETQ. The ends were cut back, 0 bases at V and 8 bases at J, with 21 bases in the middle. The CDR3 totals 18 residues. The variable domain in full, with the rest retrieved from reference TRBV5-1 and TRBJ1-6, is KAGVTQTPRYLIKTRGQQVTLSCSPISGHRSVSWYQQTPGQGLQFLFEYFSETQRNKGNFPGRFSGRQFSNSRSEMNVSTLELGDSALYLCASSLVPIKQGGDSPLHFGNGTRLTVT.

This CDR3 is CASSPGQGADEKLFF. Here the CDR3 DNA reads TGCGCCAGCAGCCCCGGACAGGGGGCTGATGAAAAACTGTTTTTT. This chain uses TRBV4-1 with TRBJ1-4; 11 nucleotides line up with TRBD1. V gave up 4 bases and J gave up 6 bases; unmatched junction bases: 4. This CDR3 is 15 amino acids long. In germline, CDR1 is MGHRA, CDR2 YSYEKL.

This chain uses TRBV14 with TRBJ2-5; TRBD2 matches 8 bases. Germline-derived CDR1 and CDR2 are SGHDN and FVKESK. Trimming took 4 bases from V and 2 from J; bases not matched to a gene: 15. The CDR3 has 18 residues. CDR3 DNA: TGTGCCAGCAGCCCCGCGCAGCGGGGGTCTTATAAACAAGAGACCCAGTACTTC. Protein: CASSPAQRGSYKQETQYF.

This clone turned up a few times. The J gene is TRBJ2-2, the V gene TRBV12-3 or TRBV12-4; no clear D. This CDR3 is built from 11 residues. V lost 6 bases, J lost 4 bases, and 3 bases lay in between. The chain's CDR3 is CASSGTGELFF. The CDR3 DNA follows: TGTGCCAGCAGCGGCACCGGGGAGCTGTTTTTT.

The chain couples TRBV7-2 to TRBJ2-7; D not certain. The germline V gene encodes CDR1 SGHTA and CDR2 FQGNSA. Trimming pared 1 base from V and 6 bases from J, leaving 10 bases between. The CDR3 has 13 amino acids. The chain's CDR3 is CASSLDVHREQYF. The CDR3, as DNA: TGTGCCAGCAGCTTAGATGTACATCGCGAGCAGTACTTC. The variable domain in full, with the rest retrieved from reference TRBV7-2 and TRBJ2-7, is GAGVSQSPSNKVTEKGKDVELRCDPISGHTALYWYRQSLGQGLEFLIYFQGNSAPDKSGLPSDRFSAERTGGSVSTLTIQRTQQEDSAVYLCASSLDVHREQYFGPGTRLTVT.

The chain uses TRBV7-9 and TRBJ1-3, with unresolved D. Trimming removed 5 bases from V and 0 bases from J, with 11 bases in between. CDR3 length equals 15 residues. Germline CDR1 SEHNR, CDR2 FQNEAQ (reference sequence). CDR3 coding DNA: TGTGCCAGCAGCACCGAGGGTTACTCTGGAAACACCATATATTTT. Its protein product is CASSTEGYSGNTIYF.

The J gene is TRBJ1-3, the V gene TRBV11-3; 10 bases match TRBD1. The junction had 5 bases not matched to a gene; V was cut back by 3 bases and J by 0 bases. Germline V lookup: CDR1 SGHNT, CDR2 YENEEA. CDR3 length equals 17 residues. The CDR3 nucleotides read TGTGCCAGCAGCTTCAAAGGGACAGGGGACTCTGGAAACACCATATATTTT. Residues: CASSFKGTGDSGNTIYF.

The rearrangement links TRBV12-3 or TRBV12-4 to TRBJ2-1; D is unresolved. CDR3 length: 12 residues. Trimming shortened V by 5 bases and J by 7 bases, and 9 bases separated the two germline ends. The CDR3 DNA reads as TGTGCCAGCAGTCGTAACAATAATGAGCAGTTCTTC. Encoded protein: CASSRNNNEQFF.

The chain combines TRBV5-1 with TRBJ2-7; D might be TRBD1 (6 bases). Per the germline V gene, CDR1 is SGHRS and CDR2 is YFSETQ. The CDR3 runs to 15 residues. Trimming stripped 1 base from V and 5 bases from J, with 16 bases between. CDR3 loop: CASSLLGQTGNEQYF. CDR3 DNA sequence: TGCGCCAGCAGCTTGCTGGGACAAACCGGCAACGAGCAGTACTTC.

The rearrangement links TRBV9 to TRBJ1-2; TRBD1 matches 9 bases. This CDR3 is built from 15 residues. CDR1 and CDR2 (germline): SGDLS, YYNGEE. The trim removed 4 bases at V and 3 bases at J, leaving 7 bases unmatched. In DNA, the CDR3 is TGTGCCAGCAGCCTAGGACAGGGGTGGGACTATGGCTACACCTTC. Amino acids: CASSLGQGWDYGYTF.

This chain connects TRBV28 to TRBJ1-1; D gene unclear. V lost 1 base to trimming and J lost 5 bases, with 14 bases between them. CDR3 length: 15 amino acids. Germline V gene data show CDR1 as MDHEN and CDR2 as SYDVKM. CDR3 loop: CASSLYGGSMTEAFF. The CDR3 region has the DNA TGTGCCAGCAGTTTATACGGAGGTTCGATGACTGAAGCTTTCTTT.

To note about this clone: Mismatch with germline at one junction end may stem from a read error. This chain links TRBV7-7 with TRBJ2-5; D is perhaps TRBD1 (6 bases). This CDR3 is built from 15 residues. Germline assignment: CDR1 SSHAT and CDR2 FNYEAQ (reference sequence). The CDR3 sequence: CASSLAQTGKETQYF. DNA for the CDR3: TGTGCTAGCAGCTTAGCGCAAACAGGGAAAGAGACCCAGTACTTC. Full variable domain (rest looked up from reference TRBV7-7 and TRBJ2-5): GAGVSQSPRYKVTKRGQDVTLRCDPISSHATLYWYQQALGQGPEFLTYFNYEAQPDKSGLPSDRFSAERPEGSISTLTIQRTEQRDSAMYRCASSLAQTGKETQYFGPGTRLLVL.

The chain is built from TRBV28 and TRBJ1-4, with 7 positions matching TRBD1. The germline CDR1 and CDR2 sequences are MDHEN and SYDVKM. CDR3 length: 15 residues. V dropped 4 bases and J dropped 7; count of bases not matched to a gene: 9. The CDR3, as DNA: TGTGCCAGCAGTTCCCTGACAGGGCTAAGTGAAAAACTGTTTTTT. It codes for CASSSLTGLSEKLFF.

A single count supports this clone. The CDR3 region has the DNA TGTGCCAGCAGCGGTTCGGGACTAGCGGGAGGGAACGAGCAGTACTTC. Amino acids: CASSGSGLAGGNEQYF. The rearrangement joins TRBV11-1 to TRBJ2-7; 16 positions agree with TRBD2. The CDR3 loop spans 16 amino acids. Per germline, CDR1 SGHAT and CDR2 FQDESV (reference sequence). V lost 5 bases and J lost 5; bases outside the gene matches: 6.